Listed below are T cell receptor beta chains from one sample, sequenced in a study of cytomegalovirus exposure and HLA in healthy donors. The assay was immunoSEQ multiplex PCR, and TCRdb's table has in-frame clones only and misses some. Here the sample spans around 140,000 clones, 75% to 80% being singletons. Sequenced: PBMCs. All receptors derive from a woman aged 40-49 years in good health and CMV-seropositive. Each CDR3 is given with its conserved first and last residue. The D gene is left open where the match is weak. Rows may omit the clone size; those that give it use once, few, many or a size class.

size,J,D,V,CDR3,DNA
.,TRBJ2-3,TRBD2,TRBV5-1,CASSPLPPSGSTDTQYF,TGCGCCAGCAGCCCACTTCCCCCTAGCGGTAGCACAGATACGCAGTATTTT
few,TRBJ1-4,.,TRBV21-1,CASSSNPDRVDEKLFF,TGTGCCAGCAGCTCCAATCCTGACAGGGTCGATGAAAAACTGTTTTTT
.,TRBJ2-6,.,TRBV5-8,CASSARGTGANVLTF,TGTGCCAGCAGCGCCAGGGGCACAGGGGCCAACGTCCTGACTTTC
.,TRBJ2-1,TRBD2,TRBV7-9,CSSSSAGVRSDEQFF,TGTTCCAGCAGCTCTGCGGGAGTCCGGAGCGATGAGCAGTTCTTC
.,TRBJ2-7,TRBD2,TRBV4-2,CASSPTTSGSGEQYF,TGTGCCAGCAGCCCAACGACTAGCGGGAGCGGCGAGCAGTACTTC
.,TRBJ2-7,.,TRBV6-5,CASSSHRGGTYEQYF,TGTGCCAGCAGTTCTCACAGGGGGGGTACCTACGAGCAGTACTTC
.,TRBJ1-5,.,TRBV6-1,CASIDAPGNQPQHF,TGTGCCAGCATCGACGCGCCCGGGAATCAGCCCCAGCATTTT
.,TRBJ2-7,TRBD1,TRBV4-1,CASSQSGQGKEQYF,TGCGCCAGCAGCCAATCCGGACAGGGGAAGGAGCAGTACTTC
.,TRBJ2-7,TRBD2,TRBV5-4,CASSSGTSGSTNEQYF,TGTGCCAGCAGCTCTGGGACTAGCGGGAGTACGAACGAGCAGTACTTC
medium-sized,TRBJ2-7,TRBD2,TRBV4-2,CASSQDMTSGSHEQYF,TGTGCCAGCAGCCAAGACATGACTAGCGGGAGCCACGAGCAGTACTTC
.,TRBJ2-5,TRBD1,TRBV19,CASTQSGGKETQYF,TGTGCCAGTACCCAATCAGGGGGCAAGGAGACCCAGTACTTC
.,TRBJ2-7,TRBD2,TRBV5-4,CASSRNSGRNAYEQYF,TGTGCCAGCAGCAGAAATAGCGGGAGGAACGCCTACGAGCAGTACTTC
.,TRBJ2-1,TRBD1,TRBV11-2,CASSLGPGGGYNEQFF,TGTGCCAGCAGCTTAGGGCCAGGGGGTGGATACAATGAGCAGTTCTTC
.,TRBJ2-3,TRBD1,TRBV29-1,CSVASGQVTDTQYF,TGCAGCGTTGCGTCGGGACAGGTCACAGATACGCAGTATTTT
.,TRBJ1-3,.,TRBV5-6,CASSWRTENTIYF,TGTGCCAGCAGCTGGAGGACGGAAAACACCATATATTTT
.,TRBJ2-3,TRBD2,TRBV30,CAWSPTTSDTQYF,TGTGCCTGGAGTCCCACGACTAGCGATACGCAGTATTTT
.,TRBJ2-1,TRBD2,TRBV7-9,CASSLPLAGGPRSYNEQFF,TGTGCCAGCAGCTTACCCCTAGCGGGAGGGCCGCGTTCCTACAATGAGCAGTTCTTC
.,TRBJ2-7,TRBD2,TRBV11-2,CASSILAGTYEQYF,TGTGCCAGCAGCATTTTAGCGGGAACCTACGAGCAGTACTTC
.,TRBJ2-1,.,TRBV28,CASRGGSYNEQFF,TGTGCCAGCCGGGGAGGCTCCTACAATGAGCAGTTCTTC
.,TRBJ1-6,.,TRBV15,CATSRARSPLHF,TGTGCCACCAGCAGAGCGCGTTCACCCCTCCACTTT
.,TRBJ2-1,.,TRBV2,CASSELGNNEQFF,TGTGCCAGCAGTGAGCTAGGCAACAATGAGCAGTTCTTC
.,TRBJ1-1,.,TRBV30,CAWARPSISRDTEAFF,TGTGCCTGGGCCCGTCCCTCTATCTCGAGGGACACTGAAGCTTTCTTT
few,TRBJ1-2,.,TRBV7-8,CASSPSGYGYTF,TGTGCCAGCAGCCCGAGTGGCTATGGCTACACCTTC
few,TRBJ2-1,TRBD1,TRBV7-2,CASGVQGQGVF,TGTGCATCGGGCGTTCAGGGACAGGGAGTCTTC
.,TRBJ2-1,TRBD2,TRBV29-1,CSVEGLAAYNEQFF,TGCAGCGTTGAAGGGCTAGCGGCCTACAATGAGCAGTTCTTC
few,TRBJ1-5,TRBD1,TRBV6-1,CASSVGTVPNQPQHF,TGTGCCAGCAGTGTTGGGACAGTCCCGAATCAGCCCCAGCATTTT
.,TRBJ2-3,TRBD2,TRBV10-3,CAISEGVLAALVDTQYF,TGTGCCATCAGTGAGGGGGTACTAGCGGCCCTTGTGGATACGCAGTATTTT
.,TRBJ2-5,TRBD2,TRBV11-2,CASSFGSGTFQETQYF,TGTGCCAGCAGCTTCGGGAGCGGGACGTTCCAAGAGACCCAGTACTTC
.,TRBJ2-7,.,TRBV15,CATSSPSGGEQYF,TGTGCCACCAGCAGTCCCTCCGGCGGCGAGCAGTACTTC
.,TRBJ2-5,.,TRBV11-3,CASSLSSPETQYF,TGTGCCAGCAGCTTAAGTAGCCCGGAGACCCAGTACTTC
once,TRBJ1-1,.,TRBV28,CASSFPGQLEAFF,TGTGCCAGCAGTTTCCCCGGACAGTTAGAAGCTTTCTTT
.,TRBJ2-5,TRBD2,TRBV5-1,CASSLGLSGSVETQYF,TGCGCCAGCAGCTTAGGACTAAGCGGGAGTGTTGAGACCCAGTACTTC
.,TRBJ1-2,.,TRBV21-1,CASNAGTPRDYGYTF,TGTGCCAGCAATGCCGGGACACCGAGGGACTATGGCTACACCTTC
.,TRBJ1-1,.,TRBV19,CASGRNTEAFF,TGTGCCAGTGGGAGGAACACTGAAGCTTTCTTT
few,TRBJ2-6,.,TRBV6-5,CASSYSGTGANVLTF,TGTGCCAGCAGTTACTCCGGTACTGGGGCCAACGTCCTGACTTTC
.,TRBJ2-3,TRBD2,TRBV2,CASSREGLGTDTQYF,TGTGCCAGCTCGAGGGAGGGCCTAGGGACAGATACGCAGTATTTT
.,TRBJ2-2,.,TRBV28,CASSLYTGELFF,TGTGCCAGCAGCCTGTACACCGGGGAGCTGTTTTTT
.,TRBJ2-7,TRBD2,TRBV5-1,CASSLVAGANYEQYF,TGCGCCAGCAGCTTGGTGGCGGGAGCGAACTACGAGCAGTACTTC
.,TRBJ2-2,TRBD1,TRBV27,CASRRTGGTGELFF,TGTGCCAGCAGAAGGACAGGGGGCACCGGGGAGCTGTTTTTT
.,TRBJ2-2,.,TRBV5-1,CASRQGEAGELFF,TGCGCCAGCAGACAGGGAGAGGCCGGGGAGCTGTTTTTT
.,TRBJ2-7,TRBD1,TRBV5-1,CASSPGTGEFYEQYF,TGCGCCAGCAGCCCGGGGACAGGGGAATTCTACGAGCAGTACTTC
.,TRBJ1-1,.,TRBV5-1,CASSLVPGENTEAFF,TGCGCCAGCAGCTTGGTGCCCGGGGAAAACACTGAAGCTTTCTTT
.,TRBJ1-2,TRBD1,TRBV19,CASSLGDSPYGYTF,TGTGCCAGTAGTCTCGGGGACAGCCCATATGGCTACACCTTC
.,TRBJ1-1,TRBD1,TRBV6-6,CASSYSGQKNTEAFF,TGTGCCAGCAGTTACTCGGGACAGAAGAACACTGAAGCTTTCTTT
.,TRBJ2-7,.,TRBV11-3,CASSRGYEQYF,TGTGCCAGCAGCCGGGGATACGAGCAGTACTTC
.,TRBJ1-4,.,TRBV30,CASTMSGDEEKLFF,TGTGCCTCCACTATGTCCGGGGATGAAGAAAAACTGTTTTTT
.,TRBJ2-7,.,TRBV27,CASSWTVSSYEQYF,TGTGCCAGCAGTTGGACAGTGAGCTCCTACGAGCAGTACTTC
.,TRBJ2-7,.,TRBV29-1,CSVAVGKGEQYF,TGCAGCGTTGCGGTAGGAAAGGGGGAGCAGTACTTC
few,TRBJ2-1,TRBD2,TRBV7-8,CASSQREGSEQFF,TGTGCCAGCAGTCAGCGGGAGGGCTCGGAGCAGTTCTTC
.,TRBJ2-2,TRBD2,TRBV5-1,CASSLASRETTGELFF,TGCGCCAGCAGCTTGGCCTCGCGGGAGACCACCGGGGAGCTGTTTTTT
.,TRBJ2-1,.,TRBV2,CASKRGEGNEQFF,TGTGCCAGCAAGAGGGGGGAGGGAAATGAGCAGTTCTTC
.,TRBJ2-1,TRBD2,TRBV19,CASSRGGDEQFF,TGTGCCAGTAGCCGGGGGGGCGATGAGCAGTTCTTC
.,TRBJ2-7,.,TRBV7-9,CASSDSLRGSDEQYF,TGTGCCAGCAGCGACTCGCTCAGGGGCTCAGACGAGCAGTACTTC